This T cell receptor (beta chain) comes out of a study of cytomegalovirus exposure and HLA in healthy donors. Per the germline V gene, CDR1 is MNHNS and CDR2 is SASEGT. Trimming at V came to 6 bases and at J to 6 bases, leaving 11 bases not matched to a gene. This CDR3 has 14 amino acids. PCR employed 60 Vbeta and 13 Jbeta primers. Sequencing used immunoSEQ multiplex PCR; TCRdb keeps in-frame clones, though not all of them. The sample shows about 130,000 clones, around 80% of them seen only once. The TCR comes from a man aged 25 to 45 in good health and CMV-seronegative. The chain uses TRBV6-1 and TRBJ2-7, with TRBD2 matching 7 bases. Sequenced: PBMCs. The CDR3 sequence is CASSFGLEVGEQYF. CDR3 sequence (DNA): TGTGCCAGCAGCTTTGGACTAGAGGTCGGCGAGCAGTACTTC.